This record concerns one TCR beta chain sequence. Its specificity is not known. The record originates from a study of T cells after yellow fever vaccination. General study points: Post-booster repertoires again held most primary-vaccination clones (about 95% CD4, roughly 89% CD8).

TCRdb ran MiXCR on the 5' RACE reads and lists one entry per CDR3 protein. The sample has about 630,000 distinct CDR3 sequences, around an eighth seen once. V was shortened by 4 bases and J by 1 base, with 13 bases between the two germline ends. The CDR3 loop spans 15 amino acids. Germline V gives CDR1 LGHDT, CDR2 YNNKEL (reference sequence). Sequences were derived from PBMCs, sampled on the day of the yellow fever booster vaccination. The origin of this receptor is a man aged 25 to 40 who received the YFV17D yellow fever vaccine. This chain uses TRBV3-1 with TRBJ1-1, with unresolved D. CDR3 region: CASSPAGRPNTEAFF. The CDR3 DNA follows: TGTGCCAGCAGCCCCGCCGGGAGGCCGAACACTGAAGCTTTCTTT. Looking up the rest from reference TRBV3-1 and TRBJ1-1 gives the full variable domain: DTAVSQTPKYLVTQMGNDKSIKCEQNLGHDTMYWYKQDSKKFLKIMFSYNNKELIINETVPNRFSPKSPDKAHLNLHINSLELGDSAVYFCASSPAGRPNTEAFFGQGTRLTVV.